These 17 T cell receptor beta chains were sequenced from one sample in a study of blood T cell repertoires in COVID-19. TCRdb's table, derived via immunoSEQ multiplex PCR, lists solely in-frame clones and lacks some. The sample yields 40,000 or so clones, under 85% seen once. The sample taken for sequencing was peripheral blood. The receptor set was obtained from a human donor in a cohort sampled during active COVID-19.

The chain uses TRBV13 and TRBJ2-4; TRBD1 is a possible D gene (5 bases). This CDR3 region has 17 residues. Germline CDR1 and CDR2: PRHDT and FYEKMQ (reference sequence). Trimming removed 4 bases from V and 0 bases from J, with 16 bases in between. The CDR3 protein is CASSSLLGVLAKNIQYF. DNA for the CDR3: TGTGCCAGCAGCTCCCTCTTAGGGGTTCTAGCCAAAAACATTCAGTACTTC.

CDR3 loop: CASSSTGSGANVLTF. CDR3 nucleotide sequence: TGTGCCAGTAGTTCTACAGGCTCTGGGGCCAACGTCCTGACTTTC. The chain links TRBV19 to TRBJ2-6; tentatively, D is TRBD1 (5 bases). The CDR3 consists of 15 residues. Germline V gene sequence: CDR1 LNHDA, CDR2 SQIVND (reference sequence). V was shortened by 5 bases and J by 0 bases, with 8 bases between the two germline ends.

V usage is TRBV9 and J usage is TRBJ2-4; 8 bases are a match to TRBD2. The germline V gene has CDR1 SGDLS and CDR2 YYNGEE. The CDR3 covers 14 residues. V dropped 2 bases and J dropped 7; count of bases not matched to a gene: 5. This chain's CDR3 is CASSVGLAGNIQYF. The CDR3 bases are TGTGCCAGCAGCGTCGGGCTAGCGGGCAACATTCAGTACTTC.

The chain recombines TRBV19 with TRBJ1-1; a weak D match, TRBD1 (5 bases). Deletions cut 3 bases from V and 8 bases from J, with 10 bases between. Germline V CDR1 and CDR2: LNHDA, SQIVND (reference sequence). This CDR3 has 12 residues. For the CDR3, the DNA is TGTGCCAGTAGTATGGGGTCAGGGGAAGCTTTCTTT. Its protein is CASSMGSGEAFF.

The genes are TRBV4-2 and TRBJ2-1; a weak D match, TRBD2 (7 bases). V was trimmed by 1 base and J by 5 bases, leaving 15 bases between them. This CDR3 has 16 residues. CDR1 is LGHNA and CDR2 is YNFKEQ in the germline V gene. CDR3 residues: CASSQVGGAPNNEQFF. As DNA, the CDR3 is TGTGCCAGCAGCCAAGTAGGGGGGGCCCCCAACAATGAGCAGTTCTTC.

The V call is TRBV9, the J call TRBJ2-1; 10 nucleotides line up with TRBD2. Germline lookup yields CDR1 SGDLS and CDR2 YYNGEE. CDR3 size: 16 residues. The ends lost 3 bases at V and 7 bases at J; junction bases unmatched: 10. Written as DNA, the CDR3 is TGTGCCAGCAGCGCCAGCGGGGGGGCCATGGCAAATGAGCAGTTCTTC. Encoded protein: CASSASGGAMANEQFF.

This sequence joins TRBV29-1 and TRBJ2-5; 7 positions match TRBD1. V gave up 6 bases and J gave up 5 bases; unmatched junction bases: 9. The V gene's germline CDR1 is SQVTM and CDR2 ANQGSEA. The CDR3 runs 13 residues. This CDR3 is CSVAQGPMETQYF. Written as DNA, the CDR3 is TGCAGCGTCGCACAGGGGCCAATGGAGACCCAGTACTTC.

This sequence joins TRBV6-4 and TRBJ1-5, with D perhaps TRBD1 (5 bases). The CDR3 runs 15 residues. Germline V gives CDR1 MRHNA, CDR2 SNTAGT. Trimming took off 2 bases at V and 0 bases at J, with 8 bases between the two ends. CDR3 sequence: CASSDRGPSNQPQHF. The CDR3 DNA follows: TGTGCCAGCAGTGACAGGGGTCCTAGCAATCAGCCCCAGCATTTT.

In DNA, the CDR3 is TGCGCCAGCAGCCCGGGGACTAGCGGGGGTGCCCAGTACTTC. As protein: CASSPGTSGGAQYF. The chain employs TRBV4-1 and TRBJ2-5; TRBD2 aligns across 14 bases. The CDR3 has 14 amino acids. The germline V gene encodes CDR1 MGHRA and CDR2 YSYEKL. Germline trimming cut 4 bases from V and 9 bases from J; bases unmatched to any gene: 4.

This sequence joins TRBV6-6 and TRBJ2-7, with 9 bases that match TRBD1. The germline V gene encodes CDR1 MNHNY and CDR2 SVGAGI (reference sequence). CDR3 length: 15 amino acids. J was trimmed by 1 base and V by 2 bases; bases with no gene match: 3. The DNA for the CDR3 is TGTGCCAGCAGTTACCCGGGACAGGGATCCTACGAGCAGTACTTC. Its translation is CASSYPGQGSYEQYF.

The chain's CDR3 is CASSSGVIQFF. The CDR3 DNA reads TGCGCCAGCAGCTCCGGGGTGATTCAGTTCTTC. The chain recombines TRBV5-1 with TRBJ2-1; the D gene is possibly TRBD2 (5 bases). V lost 3 bases to trimming and J lost 13 bases, with 11 bases between them. There are 11 residues in the CDR3. The germline V gene encodes CDR1 SGHRS and CDR2 YFSETQ.

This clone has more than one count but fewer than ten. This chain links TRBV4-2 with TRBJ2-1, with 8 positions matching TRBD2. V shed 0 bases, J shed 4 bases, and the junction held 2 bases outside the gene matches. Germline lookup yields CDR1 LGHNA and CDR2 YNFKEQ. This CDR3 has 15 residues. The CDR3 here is CASSQESGGYNEQFF. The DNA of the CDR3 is TGTGCCAGCAGCCAAGAAAGCGGGGGTTACAATGAGCAGTTCTTC.

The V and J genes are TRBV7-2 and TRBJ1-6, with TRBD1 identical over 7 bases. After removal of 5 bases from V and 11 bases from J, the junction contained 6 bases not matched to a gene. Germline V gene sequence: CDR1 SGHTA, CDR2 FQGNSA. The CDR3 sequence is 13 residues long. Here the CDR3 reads CASSGTGVPPLHF. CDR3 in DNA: TGTGCCAGCAGCGGAACAGGGGTCCCACCCCTCCACTTT.

Here the CDR3 reads CASSARRGPTYEQYF. DNA for the CDR3: TGCGCCAGCAGCGCGCGCAGGGGGCCCACCTACGAGCAGTACTTC. This sequence joins TRBV23-1 and TRBJ2-7; 8 nucleotides match TRBD1. TRBV23-1 is reported as an ORF; its role is uncertain. V trimming: 6 bases; J trimming: 2 bases; junction bases outside the gene matches: 9. The CDR3 runs 15 residues.

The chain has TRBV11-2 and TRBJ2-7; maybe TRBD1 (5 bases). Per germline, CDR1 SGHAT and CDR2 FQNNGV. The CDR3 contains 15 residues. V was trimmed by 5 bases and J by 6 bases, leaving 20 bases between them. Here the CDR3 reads CASSINVGAVGEQYF. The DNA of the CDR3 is TGTGCCAGCAGCATTAACGTAGGGGCAGTCGGCGAGCAGTACTTC.

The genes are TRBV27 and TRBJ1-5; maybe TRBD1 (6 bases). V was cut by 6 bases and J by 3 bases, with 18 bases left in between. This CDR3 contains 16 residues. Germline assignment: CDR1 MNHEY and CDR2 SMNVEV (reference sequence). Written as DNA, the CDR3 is TGTGCCAGCAGAGCAGGGGCCACTACTAACAATCAGCCCCAGCATTTT. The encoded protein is CASRAGATTNNQPQHF.

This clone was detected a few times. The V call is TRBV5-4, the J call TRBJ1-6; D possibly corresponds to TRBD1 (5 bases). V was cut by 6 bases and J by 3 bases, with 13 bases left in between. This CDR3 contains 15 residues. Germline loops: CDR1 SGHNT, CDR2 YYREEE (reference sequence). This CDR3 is CASKEYRLYNSPLHF. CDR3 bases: TGTGCCAGCAAGGAGTACAGGCTCTATAATTCACCCCTCCACTTT.